The 23 T cell receptor beta chains below all came from one sample that was sequenced in a study of shared clonotypes between healthy human individuals. Data came from immunoSEQ multiplex PCR; TCRdb stores just in-frame clones and leaves some out. The repertoire holds 2 million to 2.5 million clones, with over 85% as singletons. Source material: naive CD4+ T cells from PBMCs. The subset was: CD45RA+ positively selected. The receptors come from a young man in good health. Some clones in this sample may be carry-over from other donors' samples.

The chain couples TRBV28 to TRBJ2-2, with 9 bases identical to TRBD1. V was clipped by 4 bases and J by 4 bases; unmatched bases: 4. The germline V gene encodes CDR1 MDHEN and CDR2 SYDVKM. The CDR3 runs 15 residues. The CDR3 sequence is CASSSQGAGTGELFF. The DNA for the CDR3 is TGTGCCAGCAGTTCACAGGGGGCGGGCACCGGGGAGCTGTTTTTT.

The genes are TRBV15 and TRBJ2-7; TRBD2 is a possible D gene (5 bases). Germline V gene lookup returns CDR1 LNHNV and CDR2 YYDKDF (reference sequence). The CDR3 is made up of 13 amino acids. V shed 5 bases and J shed 0 bases, with 8 bases lying between them. The CDR3 sequence: CATSAGSSYEQYF. Here the CDR3 DNA reads TGTGCCACCAGCGCGGGCAGCTCCTACGAGCAGTACTTC.

CDR3 sequence reads: CAWGLAGAAYEQYF. The DNA of the CDR3 is TGTGCCTGGGGGTTAGCGGGTGCTGCCTACGAGCAGTACTTC. The V call is TRBV30, the J call TRBJ2-7; 7 bases line up with TRBD2. Germline V gene lookup returns CDR1 GTSNPN and CDR2 SVGIG (reference sequence). CDR3 length equals 14 residues. V was pared by 5 bases and J by 2 bases, with 9 bases of the junction left unmatched.

The gene calls are TRBV5-4 and TRBJ2-1; 14 bases align to TRBD2. Germline V lookup: CDR1 SGHNT, CDR2 YYREEE (reference sequence). J lost 10 bases, V lost 4 bases, and 4 bases had no gene match. This CDR3 spans 14 amino acids. The DNA of the CDR3 is TGTGCCAGCAGCCCGGGACTAGCGGGAGAAGAGCAGTTCTTC. Its protein is CASSPGLAGEEQFF.

This clone was recorded once. The chain uses TRBV30 and TRBJ2-6; D is unresolved. CDR3 length equals 13 residues. Trimming stripped 5 bases from V and 1 base from J, with 6 bases between. Germline-derived CDR1 and CDR2 are GTSNPN and SVGIG (reference sequence). CDR3 DNA: TGTGCCTGGGACGGTTCTGGGGCCAACGTCCTGACTTTC. As protein: CAWDGSGANVLTF.

The chain is built from TRBV10-3 and TRBJ2-1; 14 bases are shared with TRBD2. This CDR3 has 13 amino acids. The trim removed 10 bases at V and 8 bases at J, leaving 4 bases unmatched. Germline V gene lookup returns CDR1 ENHRY and CDR2 SYGVKD. This CDR3 is CATQGLAGDEQFF. Here the CDR3 DNA reads TGTGCCACCCAGGGACTAGCGGGAGATGAGCAGTTCTTC.

The chain joins TRBV11-2 to TRBJ2-1; 12 positions match TRBD2. Germline CDR1 reads SGHAT; CDR2 reads FQNNGV. There are 17 residues in the CDR3. With 5 bases clipped from V and 9 bases from J, the junction kept 14 bases outside the gene matches. DNA for the CDR3: TGTGCCAGCAGCCCCCTCAGCGGGCTAGCGGGAGGGGGTGAGCAGTTCTTC. Translation gives CASSPLSGLAGGGEQFF.

The chain recombines TRBV5-5 with TRBJ1-1; 7 nucleotides match TRBD1. The V segment lost 2 bases and the J segment 1 base; nucleotides outside the gene matches: 5. The CDR3 is 15 amino acids. The germline CDR1 and CDR2 sequences are SGHKS and YYEKEE (reference sequence). The CDR3 DNA reads as TGTGCCAGCAGCTTAAACGGACAGGCGAACACTGAAGCTTTCTTT. It encodes CASSLNGQANTEAFF.

This clone was seen only once. This rearrangement joins TRBV4-3 to TRBJ2-3; 14 bases are shared with TRBD2. V shed 0 bases, J shed 0 bases, and the junction held 5 bases outside the gene matches. The CDR3 sequence is 19 residues long. Germline V CDR1 and CDR2: LGHNA, YSLEER. For the CDR3, the DNA is TGCGCCAGCAGCCAAGAGTGGGGGACTAGCGGGAGTAGCACAGATACGCAGTATTTT. Its translation: CASSQEWGTSGSSTDTQYF.

This clone appeared a few times. Other DNA sequences in this specimen translate into the identical CDR3. The J gene is TRBJ1-3, the V gene TRBV5-6, with TRBD1 matching over 7 bases. The CDR3 has 14 residues. Germline V gene sequence: CDR1 SGHDT, CDR2 YYEEEE. Trimming took 1 base from V and 2 from J; bases not matched to a gene: 0. CDR3 nucleotide sequence: TGTGCCAGCAGCTTGAGGGGGCCTGGAAACACCATATATTTT. Encoded protein: CASSLRGPGNTIYF.

This chain links TRBV6-6 with TRBJ1-2; weak D call: TRBD1 (5 bases). The CDR3 loop spans 13 amino acids. Between the trimmed V and J ends, which lost 0 bases and 10 bases, there was a span of 12 bases. Germline-derived CDR1 and CDR2 are MNHNY and SVGAGI (reference sequence). The CDR3 here is CASSYSMQGNYTF. CDR3 nucleotide sequence: TGTGCCAGCAGTTACTCGATGCAGGGAAACTACACCTTC.

Here the CDR3 DNA reads TGCGCCAGCAGCTTGGAGACAGGGGGACCGGAGACCCAGTACTTC. This codes for CASSLETGGPETQYF. The chain joins TRBV5-1 to TRBJ2-5; 9 bases are a match to TRBD1. This CDR3 is 15 amino acids long. Germline CDR1 is SGHRS and CDR2 is YFSETQ. Unmatched junction bases numbered 5, after V lost 0 bases and J lost 5 bases.

The chain couples TRBV7-9 to TRBJ2-3, with TRBD1 matching over 9 bases. Germline V gene lookup returns CDR1 SEHNR and CDR2 FQNEAQ (reference sequence). The CDR3 is 17 amino acids. With 3 bases clipped from V and 0 bases from J, the junction kept 7 bases outside the gene matches. The CDR3 region has the DNA TGTGCCAGCAGCTTGTACGTACAGGGGGCTAGCACAGATACGCAGTATTTT. This codes for CASSLYVQGASTDTQYF. Looking up the rest from reference TRBV7-9 and TRBJ2-3 gives the full variable domain: DTGVSQNPRHKITKRGQNVTFRCDPISEHNRLYWYRQTLGQGPEFLTYFQNEAQLEKSRLLSDRFSAERPKGSFSTLEIQRTEQGDSAMYLCASSLYVQGASTDTQYFGPGTRLTVL.

The J gene is TRBJ2-3, the V gene TRBV2, with D possibly being TRBD2 (6 bases). CDR1 is SNHLY, CDR2 FYNNEI, per germline. This CDR3 is built from 17 residues. V was trimmed by 7 bases and J by 4 bases, leaving 24 bases between them. The CDR3 DNA reads TGTGCCAGCAACAGCGGAGGTGCGGGGAGTGGTTCAGATACGCAGTATTTT. This gives the protein CASNSGGAGSGSDTQYF.

Comment on this clone: The same CDR3 arises from other DNA sequences in this sample as well. The chain uses TRBV18 and TRBJ1-4; 11 bases are shared with TRBD1. V trimming: 4 bases; J trimming: 7 bases; junction bases outside the gene matches: 2. The CDR3 length is 14 residues. In germline, CDR1 is KGHSH, CDR2 LQKENI. CDR3 DNA sequence: TGTGCCAGCTCACTCGGGACAGGGGGTGAAAAACTGTTTTTT. Its translation: CASSLGTGGEKLFF. The full variable domain, in which reference TRBV18 and TRBJ1-4 provide the parts outside the CDR3, is NAGVMQNPRHLVRRRGQEARLRCSPMKGHSHVYWYRQLPEEGLKFMVYLQKENIIDESGMPKERFSAEFPKEGPSILRIQQVVRGDSAAYFCASSLGTGGEKLFFGSGTQLSVL.

The rearrangement uses TRBV11-2 and TRBJ1-1; TRBD1 matches at 8 bases. The CDR3 is made up of 15 amino acids. V dropped 1 base and J dropped 1; count of bases not matched to a gene: 2. Germline-derived CDR1 and CDR2 are SGHAT and FQNNGV. CDR3 bases: TGTGCCAGCAGCTTAGGGACAGGGTGGAACACTGAAGCTTTCTTT. Residues: CASSLGTGWNTEAFF.

The CDR3 protein is CASSLGSGRARETQYF. The CDR3 DNA sequence: TGTGCCAGCAGCCTCGGTAGCGGGAGGGCCCGGGAGACCCAGTACTTC. The chain links TRBV11-2 to TRBJ2-5; 11 bases are a match to TRBD2. Germline V gene lookup returns CDR1 SGHAT and CDR2 FQNNGV. Unmatched junction bases numbered 10, after V lost 5 bases and J lost 5 bases. CDR3 length: 16 amino acids. The full variable domain, its missing parts supplied by reference TRBV11-2 and TRBJ2-5, is EAGVAQSPRYKIIEKRQSVAFWCNPISGHATLYWYQQILGQGPKLLIQFQNNGVVDDSQLPKDRFSAERLKGVDSTLKIQPAKLEDSAVYLCASSLGSGRARETQYFGPGTRLLVL.

The gene calls are TRBV11-2 and TRBJ2-5; D uncertain. The V end lost 5 bases, the J end lost 0 bases, and 10 bases lay between the germline ends. The CDR3 is made up of 14 amino acids. The germline CDR1 and CDR2 sequences are SGHAT and FQNNGV. CDR3 in amino acids: CASSEVDDQETQYF. The CDR3 bases are TGTGCCAGCAGCGAAGTGGACGACCAAGAGACCCAGTACTTC.

The rearrangement links TRBV2 to TRBJ2-5; D perhaps matches TRBD2 (5 bases). The V end lost 7 bases, the J end lost 1 base, and 13 bases lay between the germline ends. The CDR3 spans 14 residues. Looked up from germline, CDR1 is SNHLY and CDR2 is FYNNEI. The CDR3 spells CASTLQTIQETQYF. CDR3 DNA: TGTGCCAGCACCCTACAGACTATCCAAGAGACCCAGTACTTC.

V and J are TRBV7-2 and TRBJ2-3, with D possibly being TRBD2 (6 bases). Looked up from germline, CDR1 is SGHTA and CDR2 is FQGNSA. The CDR3 has 14 residues. Trimming cost V 7 bases and J 0 bases, with 11 bases left between them. For the CDR3, the DNA is TGTGCCAGCACCCCTGGGACTAGCACAGATACGCAGTATTTT. This codes for CASTPGTSTDTQYF.

The genes are TRBV11-2 and TRBJ2-1, with no clear D. Looked up from germline, CDR1 is SGHAT and CDR2 is FQNNGV. The CDR3 length is 16 residues. Trimming pared 2 bases from V and 0 bases from J, leaving 11 bases between. CDR3 in DNA: TGTGCCAGCAGCTTACGACGTGATAGCTCCTACAATGAGCAGTTCTTC. Translated: CASSLRRDSSYNEQFF.

This clone was seen a single time. The V call is TRBV6-5, the J call TRBJ1-1, with TRBD1 matching over 8 bases. V shed 3 bases, J shed 4 bases, and the junction held 4 bases outside the gene matches. CDR1 is MNHEY and CDR2 is SVGAGI in the germline V gene. CDR3 length: 14 amino acids. The CDR3 here is CASSYRTGTTEAFF. For the CDR3, the DNA is TGTGCCAGCAGTTATCGGACAGGGACCACTGAAGCTTTCTTT.

CDR3 DNA: TGTGCCAGCAGATATAGCGGTACTAGCACAGATACGCAGTATTTT. Its protein product is CASRYSGTSTDTQYF. The chain is built from TRBV5-4 and TRBJ2-3; maybe TRBD2 (6 bases). Germline values: CDR1 SGHNT, CDR2 YYREEE (reference sequence). Trimming stripped 5 bases from V and 0 bases from J, with 13 bases between. The CDR3 loop spans 15 amino acids.